These T cell receptor beta chains were read from a single sample in a study of beta chain features in type 1 diabetes. Data came from immunoSEQ multiplex PCR; TCRdb stores just in-frame clones and leaves some out. The sample lists more than 140,000 clones, 9% to 10% occurring once. The sequenced sample consisted of central memory CD4+ T cells from blood. These receptors were collected from a woman in her 40s in good health. The CDR3 runs from the conserved cysteine through the conserved F or W. The order of the fields is CDR3 protein, CDR3 DNA, J gene, D gene, V gene, clone size. The D gene is left open where the match is weak. Expanded clones are given a class, and other clones once, few, many or no size at all.

CASRPGQGGDYGYTF,TGTGCCAGCAGGCCGGGACAGGGAGGTGACTATGGCTACACCTTC,TRBJ1-2,TRBD1,TRBV6-6,few
CASSSTGQMNTEAFF,TGTGCCAGCAGCTCTACAGGACAGATGAACACTGAAGCTTTCTTT,TRBJ1-1,NA,TRBV5-6,NA
CASRAGGNEKLFF,TGTGCCAGCAGGGCAGGTGGTAATGAAAAACTGTTTTTT,TRBJ1-4,NA,TRBV11-2,few
CASSRLQADRVVKDTQYF,TGTGCCAGCAGCCGATTGCAAGCGGACAGGGTGGTAAAAGATACGCAGTATTTT,TRBJ2-3,TRBD1,TRBV5-5,NA
CASSYQFGNEQFF,TGTGCCAGCAGTTACCAGTTCGGGAATGAGCAGTTCTTC,TRBJ2-1,NA,TRBV6-6,few
CASSSRGPMGDTQYF,TGTGCCAGCAGCTCCAGGGGGCCTATGGGAGATACGCAGTATTTT,TRBJ2-3,TRBD1,TRBV9,once
CASNRGMNTEAFF,TGTGCCAGTAACAGGGGTATGAACACTGAAGCTTTCTTT,TRBJ1-1,TRBD1,TRBV6-6,NA
CASSFELANTEAFF,TGTGCCAGCAGCTTCGAGCTTGCGAACACTGAAGCTTTCTTT,TRBJ1-1,NA,TRBV7-2,NA
CASSQGGGINIQYF,TGCGCCAGCAGCCAAGGGGGGGGTATAAACATTCAGTACTTC,TRBJ2-4,TRBD2,TRBV4-1,NA
CASYLYGELFF,TGTGCCAGCTACCTCTACGGGGAGCTGTTTTTT,TRBJ2-2,NA,TRBV6-5,NA
CASSIDPVTGGNQPQHF,TGTGCCAGTAGTATAGATCCGGTGACAGGGGGCAATCAGCCCCAGCATTTT,TRBJ1-5,TRBD1,TRBV19,NA
CASSPGQGAGEQYF,TGTGCCAGTAGTCCCGGACAGGGGGCCGGCGAGCAGTACTTC,TRBJ2-7,TRBD1,TRBV19,NA
CASTAVGNTEAFF,TGTGCCAGCACGGCGGTGGGGAACACTGAAGCTTTCTTT,TRBJ1-1,NA,TRBV5-5,NA
CASSAIQGAEEQYF,TGCGCCAGCAGCGCGATACAGGGGGCTGAAGAGCAGTACTTC,TRBJ2-7,TRBD1,TRBV5-1,NA
CSAKARVGDTQYF,TGCAGCGCCAAAGCGCGGGTCGGAGATACGCAGTATTTT,TRBJ2-3,NA,TRBV29-1,NA
CASSRTGAWNQPQHF,TGTGCCAGCAGTAGGACAGGGGCGTGGAATCAGCCCCAGCATTTT,TRBJ1-5,TRBD1,TRBV6-5,few
CASGSDGGTYGYTF,TGTGCCAGCGGCTCTGACGGGGGGACCTATGGCTACACCTTC,TRBJ1-2,NA,TRBV5-4,NA
CASSASYRGSSYEQYF,TGTGCCAGTAGTGCCTCTTACAGGGGAAGCTCCTACGAGCAGTACTTC,TRBJ2-7,TRBD1,TRBV19,NA
CASSLGQGASTF,TGTGCCAGCAGCTTAGGTCAGGGGGCAAGCACCTTC,TRBJ1-2,TRBD1,TRBV7-9,NA
CASSFGTGLTDTQYF,TGTGCCAGCAGCTTCGGGACAGGTCTCACAGATACGCAGTATTTT,TRBJ2-3,TRBD1,TRBV7-9,few
CASSDYGNGSPLHF,TGTGCCAGCAGTGACTACGGGAATGGTTCACCCCTCCACTTT,TRBJ1-6,NA,TRBV6-4,NA
CASGRSPNQPQHF,TGTGCCAGCGGCAGGTCCCCCAATCAGCCCCAGCATTTT,TRBJ1-5,NA,TRBV6-1,NA
CASNRGMNTEAFF,TGTGCCAGCAACAGGGGAATGAACACTGAAGCTTTCTTT,TRBJ1-1,TRBD1,TRBV25-1,NA
CSMTVGSGGPLVYNEQFF,TGCAGCATGACGGTTGGTTCGGGGGGGCCGCTCGTCTACAATGAGCAGTTCTTC,TRBJ2-1,TRBD2,TRBV29-1,NA
CASSYGTGTETQYF,TGCGCCAGCAGCTACGGGACAGGGACGGAGACCCAGTACTTC,TRBJ2-5,TRBD1,TRBV5-1,NA
CASRGQGTDTQYF,TGTGCCAGCAGAGGACAGGGGACAGATACGCAGTATTTT,TRBJ2-3,TRBD1,TRBV27,few
CASSLGQGRFSGNTIYF,TGCGCCAGCAGCTTGGGACAGGGGCGCTTCTCTGGAAACACCATATATTTT,TRBJ1-3,TRBD1,TRBV5-1,few
CASSFLAGSTDTQYF,TGTGCCAGCAGCTTTCTAGCGGGGAGCACAGATACGCAGTATTTT,TRBJ2-3,TRBD2,TRBV7-2,NA
CASSLTGMGRETQYF,TGCGCCAGCAGCTTGACAGGGATGGGCCGGGAGACCCAGTACTTC,TRBJ2-5,NA,TRBV5-1,NA
CASSLAGSYNSPLHF,TGTGCCAGCAGCTTGGCAGGTTCCTATAATTCACCCCTCCACTTT,TRBJ1-6,NA,TRBV5-4,NA
CASSHRTLLHRDEQFF,TGTGCCAGCAGCCACCGGACTTTACTACATAGGGATGAGCAGTTCTTC,TRBJ2-1,NA,TRBV14,few
CASILQGAWGGELFF,TGTGCCAGCATCCTCCAGGGGGCTTGGGGCGGGGAGCTGTTTTTT,TRBJ2-2,TRBD1,TRBV7-2,NA
CASSLGDFIQKGEQFF,TGCGCCAGCAGCTTGGGGGACTTTATTCAGAAGGGTGAGCAGTTCTTC,TRBJ2-1,NA,TRBV5-1,NA
CASSLRGHNYEQYF,TGTGCCAGCAGTTTAAGGGGACACAATTACGAGCAGTACTTC,TRBJ2-7,NA,TRBV28,NA
CASSFRGGALRNGYTF,TGTGCCAGCAGCTTTCGAGGGGGCGCGCTAAGGAACGGCTACACCTTC,TRBJ1-2,TRBD1,TRBV5-4,NA
CASSSGRANTGELFF,TGTGCCAGCAGCTCCGGGAGGGCGAACACCGGGGAGCTGTTTTTT,TRBJ2-2,TRBD2,TRBV5-4,few
CASSLVVTGELFF,TGTGCCAGCAGCTTAGTAGTGACCGGGGAGCTGTTTTTT,TRBJ2-2,NA,TRBV11-2,few
CASSEYQTEAFF,TGTGCCAGCAGTGAATACCAAACTGAAGCTTTCTTT,TRBJ1-1,NA,TRBV25-1,NA
CSVGQRGGAYNEQFF,TGCAGCGTAGGCCAGAGAGGGGGTGCCTACAATGAGCAGTTCTTC,TRBJ2-1,NA,TRBV29-1,few
CASSQDPDFPGGEQYF,TGCGCCAGCAGCCAAGATCCGGACTTCCCCGGTGGAGAGCAGTACTTC,TRBJ2-7,NA,TRBV4-1,NA
CASSGRSREPQHF,TGTGCCAGCTCTGGACGGAGCAGGGAGCCCCAGCATTTT,TRBJ1-5,NA,TRBV18,NA
CASSRLETGELFF,TGTGCCAGCAGCCGCCTCGAGACCGGGGAGCTGTTTTTT,TRBJ2-2,NA,TRBV5-6,few
CASSQDRGTYGYTF,TGTGCCAGTAGTCAAGACAGGGGAACGTATGGCTACACCTTC,TRBJ1-2,TRBD1,TRBV19,few
CASSSGQGYEQFF,TGTGCCAGCAGCTCAGGACAGGGGTATGAGCAGTTCTTC,TRBJ2-1,TRBD1,TRBV11-2,few
CASSLGQGFQETQYF,TGCGCCAGCAGCTTGGGACAGGGGTTTCAAGAGACCCAGTACTTC,TRBJ2-5,TRBD1,TRBV5-1,NA
CASKGFGRGSSTSYNEQFF,TGTGCCAGTAAGGGGTTTGGGCGGGGGAGCTCGACATCTTACAATGAGCAGTTCTTC,TRBJ2-1,TRBD2,TRBV19,few
CASSFNRESYTF,TGTGCCAGCAGTTTCAACAGGGAGAGCTACACCTTC,TRBJ1-2,NA,TRBV7-9,many
CASSSSGNRDTQYF,TGCGCCAGCAGCTCTAGCGGGAATAGGGATACGCAGTATTTT,TRBJ2-3,TRBD2,TRBV5-1,NA
CASSMDRGSYEQYF,TGTGCCAGTAGTATGGACAGGGGCTCCTACGAGCAGTACTTC,TRBJ2-7,TRBD1,TRBV19,few
CASSPQQGQEPQHF,TGTGCCAGCTCACCCCAACAGGGCCAGGAGCCCCAGCATTTT,TRBJ1-5,NA,TRBV18,many
CASSLAQGEFYEQYF,TGCGCCAGCAGCTTGGCCCAGGGTGAATTCTACGAGCAGTACTTC,TRBJ2-7,NA,TRBV5-1,NA
CASSLATVNQPQHF,TGTGCCAGCAGCTTAGCTACAGTCAATCAGCCCCAGCATTTT,TRBJ1-5,NA,TRBV7-9,NA
CASSDWTGLNTEAFF,TGTGCCAGCAGCGATTGGACAGGGTTGAACACTGAAGCTTTCTTT,TRBJ1-1,TRBD1,TRBV5-4,few
CASSVAAGPETQYF,TGTGCCAGCAGCGTAGCTGCGGGCCCAGAGACCCAGTACTTC,TRBJ2-5,NA,TRBV9,NA
CATSRDRVVGGPPGELFF,TGTGCCACCAGCAGAGATCGGGTTGTGGGGGGACCACCGGGGGAGCTGTTTTTT,TRBJ2-2,NA,TRBV15,NA